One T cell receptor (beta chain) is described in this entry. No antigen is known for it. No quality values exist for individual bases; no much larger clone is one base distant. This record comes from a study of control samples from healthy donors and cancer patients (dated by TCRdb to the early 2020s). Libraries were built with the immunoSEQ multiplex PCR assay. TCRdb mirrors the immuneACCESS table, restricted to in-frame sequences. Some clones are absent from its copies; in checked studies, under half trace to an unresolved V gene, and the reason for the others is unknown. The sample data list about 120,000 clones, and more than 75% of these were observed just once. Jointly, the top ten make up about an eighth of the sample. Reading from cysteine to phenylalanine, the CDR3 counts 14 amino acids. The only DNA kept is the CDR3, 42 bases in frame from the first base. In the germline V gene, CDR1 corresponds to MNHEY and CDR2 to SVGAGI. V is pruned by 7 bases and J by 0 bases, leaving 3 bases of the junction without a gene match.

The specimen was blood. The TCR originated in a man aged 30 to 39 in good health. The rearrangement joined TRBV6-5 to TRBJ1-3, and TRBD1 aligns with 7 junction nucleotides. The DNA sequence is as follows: TGTGCCAGCACGGACAGGTTCTCTGGAAACACCATATATTTT. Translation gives CASTDRFSGNTIYF.